This T cell receptor beta chain was retrieved from a study of blood T cells in healthy people across ages. Regarding the study as a whole: Estimates of total diversity, which came from one million sequenced T cells, were considered to be underestimates. Measured against age, TCR beta diversity per million T cells decreased in a roughly linear manner.

Sample-barcoded 5' priming and a J-beta primer mix drove a second PCR of roughly 6 to 12 cycles. TCRdb processed the 5' RACE reads anew with MiXCR; each CDR3 protein has one entry. The sample consists of nearly 800,000 distinct CDR3 sequences, approximately 53% of them appearing once. In germline, CDR1 is MDHEN, CDR2 SYDVKM. This CDR3 has 15 amino acids. V shed 3 bases and J 5 bases; nucleotides not matched to a gene: 6. This clonotype was seen a few times. Its antigen is still unknown. Collection of ten milliliters of peripheral blood was performed for each donor. The chain has TRBV28 and TRBJ2-1, with 8 bases that match TRBD2. Sample: blood. The sequence was collected from a middle-aged man in good health. CDR3 DNA sequence: TGTGCCAGCAGTTTTGTAGCGGGGACCAACAATGAGCAGTTCTTC. It codes for CASSFVAGTNNEQFF.